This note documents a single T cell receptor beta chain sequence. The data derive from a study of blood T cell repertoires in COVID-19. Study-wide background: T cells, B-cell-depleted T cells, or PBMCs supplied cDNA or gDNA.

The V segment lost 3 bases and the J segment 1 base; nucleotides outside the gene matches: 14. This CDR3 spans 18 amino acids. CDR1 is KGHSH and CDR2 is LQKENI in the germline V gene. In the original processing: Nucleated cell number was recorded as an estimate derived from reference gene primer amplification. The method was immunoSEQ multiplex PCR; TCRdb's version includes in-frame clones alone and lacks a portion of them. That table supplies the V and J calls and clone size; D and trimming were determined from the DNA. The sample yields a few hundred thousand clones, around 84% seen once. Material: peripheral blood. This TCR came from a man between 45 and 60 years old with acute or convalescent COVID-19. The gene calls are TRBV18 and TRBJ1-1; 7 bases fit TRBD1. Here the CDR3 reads CASSPQQIDREGNTEAFF. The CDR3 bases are TGTGCCAGCTCACCCCAACAGATCGACAGGGAAGGGAACACTGAAGCTTTCTTT.